This T cell receptor (beta chain) was found in a study of CD8+ T cells in alopecia areata. General study points: Greater clonality was observed in lesional scalp samples, especially alopecia totalis/universalis, versus normal scalp.

After isolation, RNA underwent reverse transcription to generate cDNA as the sequencing template. Profiling relied on immunoSEQ multiplex PCR, and the TCRdb table lists in-frame clones only, not all of them. The table lists roughly 180,000 clones, approximately 49% of them singletons. Sample treatment: oral pan-JAK inhibitor, 5-10 mg twice daily. In the case of this clone: Its antigen is undetermined.

The length of the CDR3 is 16 residues. Germline V gene data show CDR1 as MNHEY and CDR2 as SMNVEV (reference sequence). V trimming: 4 bases; J trimming: 4 bases; junction bases outside the gene matches: 12. This sample comprised CD8+ T cells sorted from blood, obtained around week 54, from a patient treated with tofacitinib. The TCR sequence derives from a human donor with alopecia areata. V gene TRBV27 combines with J gene TRBJ2-7; TRBD1 matches at 8 bases. This CDR3 is CASSYQFQGAKYEQYF. The CDR3 DNA is TGTGCCAGCAGTTATCAGTTTCAGGGGGCGAAATACGAGCAGTACTTC.